This T cell receptor beta chain appears in the sequencing data of a study of blood T cell repertoires in COVID-19. How the authors handled the data: How many nucleated cells were present was estimated from reference gene primer amplification. The data were produced by immunoSEQ multiplex PCR, yet TCRdb's version contains in-frame clones alone and is incomplete. The DNA gave D and trimming, while V, J and clone size come from that table. The data show some 100,000 clones, about 89% seen once. Germline CDR1 and CDR2: GTSNPN and SVGIG (reference sequence). CDR3 size: 15 residues. The germline V and J ends were trimmed by 4 bases and 0 bases, with 10 bases remaining between them.

The receptor was derived from a man in his 60s with acute or convalescent COVID-19. The specimen was peripheral blood. The chain joins TRBV30 to TRBJ1-6; D is unresolved. The CDR3 reads CAWKSRSSYNSPLHF. The CDR3 DNA reads as TGTGCCTGGAAATCCAGGTCCTCCTATAATTCACCCCTCCACTTT.